This record looks at one T cell receptor (beta chain) sequence and its context. The V end lost 2 bases, the J end lost 4 bases, and 20 bases lay between the germline ends. Germline CDR1 KGHSH, CDR2 LQKENI. The CDR3 consists of 17 residues. This record belongs to a study of cytomegalovirus exposure and HLA in healthy donors. All donors participated as healthy donors of bone marrow. Primers for the PCR totalled 60 Vbeta and 13 Jbeta. Per the original methods: Later, 80 million or so unique TCR beta chains were counted in an analysis, and approximately 10 million of them were shared. This table comes from immunoSEQ multiplex PCR, and its TCRdb copy is limited to in-frame clones, with some not included. D and trimming come from the DNA, and the V and J calls and clone size come from that table. This sample has 99,000 or so clones, with 78% found just once.

Sequencing was carried out using PBMCs. This TCR derives from a man younger than 40 in good health and CMV-seronegative. The genes are TRBV18 and TRBJ1-2; no firm D call. This chain's CDR3 is CASSPSSAPAGRYGYTF. The CDR3, as DNA: TGTGCCAGCTCACCATCGAGTGCACCGGCGGGCCGCTATGGCTACACCTTC. Full variable domain (outside the CDR3, taken from reference TRBV18 and TRBJ1-2): NAGVMQNPRHLVRRRGQEARLRCSPMKGHSHVYWYRQLPEEGLKFMVYLQKENIIDESGMPKERFSAEFPKEGPSILRIQQVVRGDSAAYFCASSPSSAPAGRYGYTFGSGTRLTVV.